One and the same sample provided the 2 T cell receptor beta chains below, sequenced in a study of Ad26.COV2.S vaccination and SARS-CoV-2 variants. Treatment given: around 19 received Ad26.COV2.S at low or high dose, single or two shots; 5 received placebo; per-sample allocation not given. Collection of samples fell on day 63 after the first vaccine or placebo injection. The table came from immunoSEQ multiplex PCR; TCRdb's copy has only in-frame clones and leaves some out. The sample includes roughly 300,000 clones, around nine tenths seen only once; the top ten take roughly 5%. The sample in question was peripheral blood, obtained in a trial of Ad26.COV2.S vaccine versus placebo. The receptors originated from a person between 18 and 59 years old who received the Ad26.COV2.S COVID-19 vaccine or a placebo.

The chain links TRBV6-5 to TRBJ1-4, with D possibly TRBD1 on 5 matching bases. V gave up 4 bases and J gave up 7 bases, with 13 bases separating them. This CDR3 has 14 amino acids. CDR1 MNHEY and CDR2 SVGAGI come from the germline V gene. The CDR3 DNA is TGTGCCAGCAGTTCTACAGGTCAAGGTGAAAAACTGTTTTTT. It codes for CASSSTGQGEKLFF.

The V gene is TRBV5-1, the J gene TRBJ2-2, with D perhaps TRBD2 (6 bases). V was trimmed by 4 bases and J by 0 bases, leaving 13 bases between them. From germline, CDR1 is SGHRS and CDR2 YFSETQ. The length of the CDR3 is 16 residues. The CDR3 nucleotides read TGCGCCAGCAGCGGAGGGACGTTTTCGAACACCGGGGAGCTGTTTTTT. Translating gives CASSGGTFSNTGELFF.